This T cell receptor beta chain was recorded in a study of blood T cell repertoires in COVID-19. Germline CDR1 SGDLS, CDR2 YYNGEE. This CDR3 contains 13 residues. In the case of this clone: The junction departs from germline at one end; a sequencing error may be responsible.

Profiled with immunoSEQ multiplex PCR; TCRdb holds only in-frame clones, not every one. The table has about 80,000 clones, 84% seen once. The chain carries TRBV9 and TRBJ2-1; D call uncertain. Source material: peripheral blood. The sequence was collected from a man between 45 and 60 years old with acute or convalescent COVID-19. CDR3 nucleotide sequence: TGTGCCAGCAGCGCGCAGGCCCTCAATGAACAGTTCTTC. It encodes CASSAQALNEQFF.